Listed here are 28 T cell receptor beta chains from one sample, sequenced in a study of T-cell memory formation after mild COVID-19 listed by TCRdb under 2021. Receptors were amplified or captured by 5' RACE. The instrument given in TCRdb is Illumina NovaSeq 6000. TCRdb trimmed public reads at Q25 via fastp, called clones via MiXCR and kept in-frame beta chains. Each entry merges the rows of one CDR3 protein and shows their most common DNA and genes. Here the sample has about 350,000 distinct CDR3 sequences; roughly 13% occur a single time. In total, the top ten clones hold 20% to 25% of the sample. The sample was PBMCs or a T cell subset sorted from them (not recorded which). The receptors derive from a man younger than 35 who had mild COVID-19 (a few samples of this study predate the infection). The sample titles of this study are shuffled in the database, so cell type and time point are left out; the donor was told from shared clones.

This clonotype was detected a few times. The V call is TRBV5-1, the J call TRBJ2-1; 10 bases line up with TRBD2. The germline V gene encodes CDR1 SGHRS and CDR2 YFSETQ. This CDR3 contains 17 residues. Trimming cost V 0 bases and J 8 bases; bases outside gene matches: 11. The CDR3 loop is CASSLGWRPSGGDEQFF. The DNA for the CDR3 is TGCGCCAGCAGCTTGGGTTGGAGGCCTAGCGGGGGAGATGAGCAGTTCTTC.

The table lists this clonotype with a few counts. This chain connects TRBV7-6 to TRBJ2-7, with TRBD1 identical over 10 bases. J gave up 3 bases and V 1 base, and 6 bases lay outside the gene matches. The CDR3 is 16 residues long. Looked up from germline, CDR1 is SGHVS and CDR2 is FNYEAQ. The CDR3, as DNA: TGTGCCAGCAGCTTAGGATCCGGGACAGGGGTCTACGAGCAGTACTTC. This gives the protein CASSLGSGTGVYEQYF.

This clonotype has at least ten counts. The chain carries TRBV7-6 and TRBJ2-1; tentative D call: TRBD1 (6 bases). The CDR3 is 15 amino acids. V gave up 1 base and J gave up 8 bases, with 15 bases separating them. Germline loops: CDR1 SGHVS, CDR2 FNYEAQ. CDR3 sequence: CASSLEDGRGHEQFF. The CDR3 region has the DNA TGTGCCAGCAGCTTAGAGGATGGCAGGGGACATGAGCAGTTCTTC.

V usage is TRBV3-1 and J usage is TRBJ1-5; 7 bases are shared with TRBD1. This CDR3 has 18 amino acids. V trimming: 0 bases; J trimming: 2 bases; junction bases outside the gene matches: 10. The germline gives CDR1 LGHDT, CDR2 YNNKEL (reference sequence). Here the CDR3 DNA reads TGTGCCAGCAGCCAAGATTCGGGGGCAGGGGGGGGCAATCAGCCCCAGCATTTT. Protein product: CASSQDSGAGGGNQPQHF.

The V gene is TRBV28, the J gene TRBJ2-7; TRBD1 aligns across 9 bases. Germline-derived CDR1 and CDR2 are MDHEN and SYDVKM. This CDR3 has 13 amino acids. V trimming: 5 bases; J trimming: 6 bases; junction bases outside the gene matches: 5. CDR3 in amino acids: CASSQGTGREQYV. DNA for the CDR3: TGTGCCAGCAGTCAAGGGACAGGGCGCGAGCAGTACGTC.

The CDR3 reads CASSPIGTPLGEQFF. The CDR3 DNA reads TGTGCCAGCAGCCCCATCGGGACACCGCTGGGTGAGCAGTTCTTC. This chain uses TRBV7-2 with TRBJ2-1; D is perhaps TRBD1 (6 bases). V was cut by 5 bases and J by 9 bases, with 20 bases left in between. The CDR3 is 15 residues long. CDR1 SGHTA and CDR2 FQGNSA come from the germline V gene.

This clonotype was observed many times. The gene calls are TRBV11-2 and TRBJ2-5; D call uncertain. The germline gives CDR1 SGHAT, CDR2 FQNNGV. The V gene lost 5 bases and the J gene lost 5 bases, with 9 bases spanning the gap. This CDR3 spans 12 amino acids. The CDR3 region is CASSPRFETQYF. The CDR3 DNA sequence: TGTGCCAGCAGCCCCCGATTTGAGACCCAGTACTTC.

The CDR3: CASAPGRINQPQHF. The CDR3 DNA sequence: TGTGCCAGCGCTCCGGGGCGGATCAATCAGCCCCAGCATTTT. This chain links TRBV7-2 with TRBJ1-5; D is perhaps TRBD1 (5 bases). There are 14 residues in the CDR3. Germline V gene data show CDR1 as SGHTA and CDR2 as FQGNSA. V dropped 8 bases and J dropped 3 bases, with 14 bases sitting between them.

This clonotype showed up many times. The rearrangement joins TRBV6-6 to TRBJ2-1, with 8 bases fitting TRBD1. Per the germline V gene, CDR1 is MNHNY and CDR2 is SVGAGI (reference sequence). CDR3 length: 15 amino acids. The ends lost 6 bases at V and 5 bases at J; junction bases unmatched: 9. This chain's CDR3 is CASSPDRESHNEQFF. The CDR3 DNA sequence: TGTGCCAGCAGCCCGGACAGGGAGTCCCACAATGAGCAGTTCTTC.

This clonotype was seen at least ten times. The chain has TRBV5-1 and TRBJ2-5, with 12 bases aligning to TRBD2. This CDR3 is 15 amino acids long. Trimming at V came to 4 bases and at J to 2 bases, leaving 3 bases not matched to a gene. Germline V gene data show CDR1 as SGHRS and CDR2 as YFSETQ. Here the CDR3 DNA reads TGCGCCAGCAGCCCTGGACTAGCGGGGCAAGAGACCCAGTACTTC. This sequence encodes CASSPGLAGQETQYF.

The chain links TRBV12-5 to TRBJ1-1; possibly TRBD1 for D (5 bases). The CDR3 is 14 amino acids. Trimming left V 6 bases short and J 1 base short, with 12 bases between. CDR1 and CDR2 (germline): LGHNT, FRNRAP. DNA for the CDR3: TGTGCTAGTGGCCCGGGGCCCGGGAACACTGAAGCTTTCTTT. It encodes CASGPGPGNTEAFF.

This clonotype was found once. The J gene is TRBJ2-7, the V gene TRBV2; D uncertain. CDR3 length: 12 residues. V dropped 2 bases and J dropped 9 bases, with 11 bases sitting between them. CDR1 and CDR2 (germline): SNHLY, FYNNEI. The CDR3 region has the DNA TGTGCCAGCAGTGAACTCACACAGTGGCAGTACGTC. Its translation is CASSELTQWQYV.

This clonotype was seen a few times. V is TRBV6-1 and J is TRBJ2-2; no clear D. The V and J ends lost 2 bases and 7 bases respectively, with 8 bases between them. The CDR3 covers 13 residues. The V gene's germline CDR1 is MNHNS and CDR2 SASEGT. The CDR3 sequence: CASSELGGGELFF. The CDR3 DNA reads TGTGCCAGCAGTGAACTGGGCGGCGGGGAGCTGTTTTTT.

This clonotype was seen a few times. The rearrangement uses TRBV29-1 and TRBJ2-2, with a weak D call TRBD1 (5 bases). The germline V gene encodes CDR1 SQVTM and CDR2 ANQGSEA. The CDR3 length is 14 residues. V lost 1 base and J lost 6, with 12 bases in between. In DNA form, the CDR3 reads TGCAGCGTTGAAGGCAGGGTGGGCGCCGGGGAGCTGTTTTTT. Amino acid sequence: CSVEGRVGAGELFF.

At least ten counts were recorded for this clonotype. V and J are TRBV19 and TRBJ2-7, with 8 nucleotides matching TRBD1. Trimming removed 2 bases from V and 6 bases from J; junction bases left unmatched: 6. The CDR3 runs 14 residues. The germline V gene has CDR1 LNHDA and CDR2 SQIVND (reference sequence). The CDR3 DNA is TGTGCCAGTAGTATAAGGCAGGGGGCGGTCGAGCAGTACTTC. Residues: CASSIRQGAVEQYF.

This clonotype was found a few times. The chain links TRBV4-3 to TRBJ2-1; D possibly matches TRBD1 or TRBD2 (5 bases each). V gave up 3 bases and J gave up 0 bases, with 18 bases separating them. The germline V gene encodes CDR1 LGHNA and CDR2 YSLEER. The CDR3 runs to 18 residues. The CDR3 nucleotides read TGCGCCAGCAGCCAGCGCTGGGGGACCTTCAGCTCCTACAATGAGCAGTTCTTC. Encoded protein: CASSQRWGTFSSYNEQFF.

About this clonotype itself: A much larger clone differs by one base, so this may be a read error. V usage is TRBV7-9 and J usage is TRBJ2-2; D is ambiguous. Germline V gene sequence: CDR1 SEHNR, CDR2 FQNEAQ (reference sequence). The CDR3 contains 14 residues. Trimming shortened V by 1 base and J by 1 base, and 4 bases separated the two germline ends. The CDR3 region has the DNA TGTGCCAGCAGCTTAGAAGAGAACACCGGGGAGCTGTTTTTT. As protein: CASSLEENTGELFF.

In its sample, this clonotype was seen a few times. This rearrangement joins TRBV9 to TRBJ1-2; 7 nucleotides align to TRBD1. Germline-derived CDR1 and CDR2 are SGDLS and YYNGEE. Unmatched junction bases numbered 12, after V lost 3 bases and J lost 1 base. CDR3 length equals 17 residues. CDR3 nucleotide sequence: TGTGCCAGCAGCGCTCAACTCGGACAGGACTATAACTATGGCTACACCTTC. The encoded protein is CASSAQLGQDYNYGYTF.

The table lists this clonotype with a few counts. The CDR3 sequence is CASSETYEQYF. In DNA, the CDR3 is TGTGCCAGCAGTGAAACCTACGAGCAGTACTTC. This chain joins TRBV2 and TRBJ2-7, with D unresolved. This CDR3 has 11 amino acids. Per the germline V gene, CDR1 is SNHLY and CDR2 is FYNNEI. The V end lost 2 bases, the J end lost 2 bases, and 1 base lay between the germline ends.

The chain uses TRBV5-6 and TRBJ2-2; unclear D gene. This CDR3 comprises 15 residues. V was clipped by 0 bases and J by 3 bases, with 9 bases between them. Germline V gives CDR1 SGHDT, CDR2 YYEEEE. The CDR3 spells CASSLALGYTGELFF. CDR3 coding DNA: TGTGCCAGCAGCTTGGCTCTGGGTTACACCGGGGAGCTGTTTTTT.

The table lists this clonotype with a few counts. The chain links TRBV5-1 to TRBJ2-3; D remains ambiguous. CDR1 and CDR2 from the germline V gene are SGHRS and YFSETQ. The CDR3 runs to 13 residues. Trimming took off 5 bases at V and 2 bases at J, with 9 bases between the two ends. The CDR3 protein is CASRATHTDTQYF. CDR3 nucleotides: TGCGCCAGCAGGGCGACCCACACAGATACGCAGTATTTT.

This clonotype was observed once. The chain employs TRBV3-1 and TRBJ2-7; 10 positions match TRBD1. In germline, CDR1 is LGHDT, CDR2 YNNKEL (reference sequence). CDR3 length: 15 residues. V was pared by 7 bases and J by 5 bases, with 11 bases of the junction left unmatched. The CDR3 spells CASIHRRDRGHEQYF. The CDR3 DNA reads TGTGCCAGCATCCACCGCCGGGACAGGGGTCACGAGCAGTACTTC.

Only a few counts were recorded for this clonotype. The chain carries TRBV12-3 or TRBV12-4 and TRBJ2-3; TRBD2 might be the D (5 bases). The CDR3 totals 14 residues. The ends were cut back, 2 bases at V and 11 bases at J, with 17 bases in the middle. Written as DNA, the CDR3 is TGTGCCAGCAGTTTAATGTCTGGTGTTCGGGAGCAGTATTTT. This gives the protein CASSLMSGVREQYF.

CDR3 bases: TGCGCCAGCAGCGCCGGAGGACAGGGTGAAAAACTGTTTTTT. Residues: CASSAGGQGEKLFF. The chain couples TRBV5-1 to TRBJ1-4; 8 nucleotides match TRBD1. The trim removed 4 bases at V and 7 bases at J, leaving 6 bases unmatched. The CDR3 spans 14 residues. CDR1 and CDR2 from the germline V gene are SGHRS and YFSETQ.

The chain recombines TRBV19 with TRBJ1-1; 11 nucleotides match TRBD1. The CDR3 totals 13 residues. Germline assignment: CDR1 LNHDA and CDR2 SQIVND (reference sequence). With 5 bases clipped from V and 11 bases from J, the junction kept 7 bases outside the gene matches. The CDR3 nucleotides read TGTGCCAGTAGTCAGGACAGGGGGCGGTCGGCTTTCTTT. It translates to CASSQDRGRSAFF.

V and J are TRBV7-8 and TRBJ2-3; D tentatively fits TRBD1 or TRBD2 (5 bases each). The CDR3 length is 16 residues. Per germline, CDR1 SGHVS and CDR2 FQNEAQ. Trimming left V 11 bases short and J 5 bases short, with 26 bases between. CDR3 sequence (DNA): TGTGCCTGCCATGGATGGGACGCCGGCACGGGAGATACGCAGTATTTT. It yields the protein CACHGWDAGTGDTQYF.

This clonotype was picked up many times. V usage is TRBV7-9 and J usage is TRBJ1-5; 9 bases are a match to TRBD1. Germline CDR1 and CDR2: SEHNR and FQNEAQ (reference sequence). V trimming: 5 bases; J trimming: 7 bases; junction bases outside the gene matches: 6. The CDR3 runs 14 residues. The CDR3 loop reads CASSPDRGTQPQHF. CDR3 in DNA: TGTGCCAGCAGCCCGGACAGGGGAACCCAGCCCCAGCATTTT.

This clonotype was found many times. The V call is TRBV5-1, the J call TRBJ2-5, with a tentative D call TRBD2 (5 bases). V was cut by 0 bases and J by 4 bases, with 10 bases left in between. The CDR3 contains 14 residues. The germline gives CDR1 SGHRS, CDR2 YFSETQ. CDR3 loop: CASSLVEGAETQYF. The CDR3 region has the DNA TGCGCCAGCAGCTTGGTCGAGGGCGCAGAGACCCAGTACTTC. Supplemented by reference TRBV5-1 and TRBJ2-5, the full variable domain reads KAGVTQTPRYLIKTRGQQVTLSCSPISGHRSVSWYQQTPGQGLQFLFEYFSETQRNKGNFPGRFSGRQFSNSRSEMNVSTLELGDSALYLCASSLVEGAETQYFGPGTRLLVL.